This TCR beta chain derives from a study of blood T cell repertoires in COVID-19 (dated by TCRdb to about 2020). Background on the whole study: Collaborator samples came from the United States, Italy and Spain and covered acute and convalescent phases of COVID-19. The prospective study material was composed of cDNA or gDNA derived from T cells, B-cell-depleted T cells, or PBMCs. Subjects who had been exposed to COVID-19, were actively infected with it, or had recovered from it provided the deeply sampled blood TCRbeta repertoires that made up the dataset. A freely available public database, intended as a resource for researchers studying the immune response to SARS-CoV-2, is where the repertoires were released. Samples were obtained from the ongoing ImmuneRACE study (first 160 participants) and from 950 to 1,500 subjects provided by 6 global collaborators. Sample metadata almost always included a de-identified subject ID, COVID-19 status, age in years and sex. Where HLA class I and class II types were available, the types were taken from metadata supplied by the sample provider, not from assay-based typing. Results the study describes overall, beyond this receptor: The amount of clinical and demographic metadata varied by source and participant and was provided uncurated.

Whole blood was collected in K2EDTA tubes by collaborating institutions according to the institutions' own protocols. For TCRbeta analysis, collaborators shipped samples as frozen whole blood, isolated PBMCs, or DNA extracted from either of those sample types. The immunoSEQ Assay, a bias-controlled multiplex PCR, was used to amplify TCRbeta CDR3 regions from genomic DNA. The source study handled its data this way. Within the assay, amplification of reference gene primers was used to estimate how many nucleated cells each sample contained. To quantify the absolute abundance of each unique TCRbeta CDR3 rearrangement, sequence reads were collapsed and filtered. Productive Simpson clonality was computed per sample as the square root of Simpson's diversity index over productive rearrangements. Sourced from immuneACCESS, this table was stored by TCRdb with only in-frame sequences that have V and J called. A share of the clones is absent; for the studies checked, an unresolved V gene accounts for under half, and the remainder has no known explanation. V and J calls and clone size are those listed in that table; D and trimming were worked out from the DNA. The sample table shows around 700,000 clones, and about nine tenths are seen once. 0.2% to 0.3% of the sample is taken by the ten largest.

On this clone: Its antigen target is currently unknown. Base quality data are lacking; no much larger clone is found one base away.

Source material: peripheral blood. The source of this sequence is a woman aged 18-35 years with acute or convalescent COVID-19.

In nucleotide form, the sequence is TGTGCCAGCAGCTTAGGGTACGGGAACTCTGGAAACACCATATATTTT. This encodes CASSLGYGNSGNTIYF. The sequence links TRBV7-8 to TRBJ1-3, with no confident D gene call. V loses 1 base, J loses 0 bases, and the germline ends lie 10 bases apart. Sequences SGHVS (CDR1) and FQNEAQ (CDR2) are obtained from the germline V gene. The CDR3 starts with the cysteine, ends with the phenylalanine, and has 16 residues. The DNA shown is the 48-base CDR3, in frame from base 1.